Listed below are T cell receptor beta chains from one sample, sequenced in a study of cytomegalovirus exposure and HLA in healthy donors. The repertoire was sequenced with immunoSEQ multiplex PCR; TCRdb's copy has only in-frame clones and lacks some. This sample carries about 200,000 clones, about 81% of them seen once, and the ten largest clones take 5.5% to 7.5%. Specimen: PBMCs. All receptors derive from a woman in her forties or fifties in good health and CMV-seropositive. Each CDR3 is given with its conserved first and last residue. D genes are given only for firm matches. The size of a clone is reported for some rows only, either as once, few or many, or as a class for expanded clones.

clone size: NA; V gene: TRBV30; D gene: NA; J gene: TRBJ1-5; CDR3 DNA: TGTGCCTACGGGGAGACCGGTCAGCCCCAGCATTTT; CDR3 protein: CAYGETGQPQHF
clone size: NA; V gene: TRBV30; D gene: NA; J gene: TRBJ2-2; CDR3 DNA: TGTGCCTGGGGGGGGATCACCGGGGAGCTGTTTTTT; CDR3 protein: CAWGGITGELFF
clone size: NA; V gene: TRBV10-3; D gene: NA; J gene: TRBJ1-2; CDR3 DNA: TGTGCCATCAGTGAGAGCAGGGCAAGGTATGGCTACACCTTC; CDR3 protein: CAISESRARYGYTF
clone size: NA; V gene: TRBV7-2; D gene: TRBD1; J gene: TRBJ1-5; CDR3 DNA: TGTGCCAGCAGCTTAAGGGGGCAGAGCAATCAGCCCCAGCATTTT; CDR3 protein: CASSLRGQSNQPQHF
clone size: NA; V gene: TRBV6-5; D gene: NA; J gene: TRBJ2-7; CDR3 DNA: TGTGCCAGCAGTTACTCCTACAGGACCTTCTCCTACGAGCAGTACTTC; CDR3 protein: CASSYSYRTFSYEQYF
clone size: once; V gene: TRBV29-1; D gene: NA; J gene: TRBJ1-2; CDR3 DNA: TGCAGCGTTGCGGGAGGGGGTCGAGGCTACACCTTC; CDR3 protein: CSVAGGGRGYTF
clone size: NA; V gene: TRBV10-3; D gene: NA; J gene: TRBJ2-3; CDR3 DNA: TGTGCCATCAGTGCCTCCACTAGGGGGAGCACAGATACGCAGTATTTT; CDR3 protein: CAISASTRGSTDTQYF
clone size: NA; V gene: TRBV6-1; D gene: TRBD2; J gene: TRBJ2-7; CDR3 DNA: TGTGCCAGCAGTGATCGACAGGGGACTAGCGGGGGTTCGCTCTACGAGCAGTACTTC; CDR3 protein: CASSDRQGTSGGSLYEQYF
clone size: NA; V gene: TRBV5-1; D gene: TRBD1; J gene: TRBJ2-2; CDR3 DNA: TGCGCCAGCAGTTTTGGACAGGGGAACACCGGGGAGCTGTTTTTT; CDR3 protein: CASSFGQGNTGELFF
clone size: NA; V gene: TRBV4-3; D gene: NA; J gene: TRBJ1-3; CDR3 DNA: TGCGCCAGCAGCCAAGGGTTACTCTCTGGAAACACCATATATTTT; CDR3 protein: CASSQGLLSGNTIYF
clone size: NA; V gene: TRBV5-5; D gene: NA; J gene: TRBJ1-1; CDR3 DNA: TGTGCCAGCAGCCTGATGGGGCAAGTCACTGAAGCTTTCTTT; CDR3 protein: CASSLMGQVTEAFF
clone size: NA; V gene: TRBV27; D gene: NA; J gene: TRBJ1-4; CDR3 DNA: TGTGCCAGCAGTCTCACCCAAGGGGGAAAACTGTTTTTT; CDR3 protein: CASSLTQGGKLFF
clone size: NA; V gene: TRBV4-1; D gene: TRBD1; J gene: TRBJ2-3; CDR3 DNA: TGCGCCAGCAGGCAAACAGGGGTTGGATCCACAGATACGCAGTATTTT; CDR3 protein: CASRQTGVGSTDTQYF
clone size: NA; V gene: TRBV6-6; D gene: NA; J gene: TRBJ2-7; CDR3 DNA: TGTGCCAGCAGTTATGTGGAGGGCGACAACGAGCAGTACTTC; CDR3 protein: CASSYVEGDNEQYF
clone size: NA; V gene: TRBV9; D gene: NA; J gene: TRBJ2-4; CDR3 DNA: TGTGCCAGCAGCACCCAGCAGGGGTATAATGACATTCAGTACTTC; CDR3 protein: CASSTQQGYNDIQYF
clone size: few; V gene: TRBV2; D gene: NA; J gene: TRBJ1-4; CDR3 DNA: TGTGCCAGCAGGGACTCCGCAGCTAATGAAAAACTGTTTTTT; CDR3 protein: CASRDSAANEKLFF
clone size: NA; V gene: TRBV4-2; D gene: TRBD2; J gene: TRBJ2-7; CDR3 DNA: TGTGCCAGCAGCCGGGGGGGTTCCTACGAGCAGTACTTC; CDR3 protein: CASSRGGSYEQYF
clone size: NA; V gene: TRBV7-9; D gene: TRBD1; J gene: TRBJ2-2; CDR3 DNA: TGTGCCAGCCCCGGACAGGGGGAAAACACCGGGGAGCTGTTTTTT; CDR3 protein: CASPGQGENTGELFF
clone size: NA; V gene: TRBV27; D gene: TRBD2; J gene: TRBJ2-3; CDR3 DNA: TGTGCCAGCAGCCAAACACCTAGCGGGAGAGCAGATACGCAGTATTTT; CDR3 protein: CASSQTPSGRADTQYF
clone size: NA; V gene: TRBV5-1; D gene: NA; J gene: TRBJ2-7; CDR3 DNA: TGCGCCAGCAGCTGGTCCGGGCAAGGCCCGGGAGAGCAGTACTTC; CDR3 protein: CASSWSGQGPGEQYF
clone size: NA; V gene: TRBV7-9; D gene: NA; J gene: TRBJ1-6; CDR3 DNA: TGTGCCACCGGGGGTTCACCCCTCCACTTT; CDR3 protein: CATGGSPLHF
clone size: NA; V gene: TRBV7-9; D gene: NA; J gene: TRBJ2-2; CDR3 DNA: TGTGCCAGCAGCTTAGCAGGGGCGAACACCGGGGAGCTGTTTTTT; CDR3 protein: CASSLAGANTGELFF
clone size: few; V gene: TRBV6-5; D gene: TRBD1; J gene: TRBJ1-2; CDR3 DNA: TGTGCCAGCAAGACGGACAGGGGCCTTAACTATGGCTACACCTTC; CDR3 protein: CASKTDRGLNYGYTF
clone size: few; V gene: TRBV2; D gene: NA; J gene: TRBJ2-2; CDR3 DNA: TGTGCCAGCACCCCAACCCTTGGCTTTATGAACACCGGGGAGCTGTTTTTT; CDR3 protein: CASTPTLGFMNTGELFF
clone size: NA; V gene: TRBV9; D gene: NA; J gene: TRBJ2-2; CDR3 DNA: TGTGCCAGCAGCGTAGAGGGGTACGGGGAGCTGTTTTTT; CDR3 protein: CASSVEGYGELFF